This T cell receptor beta chain was profiled in a study of radiation and T cells in renal cell carcinoma. The overall study: Nephrectomy followed 15 Gy stereotactic body radiation by 4 weeks. Whole-study results and caveats: Top tumor clonotypes rose in blood 2 weeks post-radiation, then contracted.

Time point specified: blood 2 weeks post-SBRT. Documented treatment: 15 Gy SBRT to primary tumor, nephrectomy 4 weeks later. Radiation-treated patients gave blood at baseline, week 2 and week 4. This renal cell carcinoma was of the clear cell type. The CDR3 covers 13 residues. The ends were cut back, 0 bases at V and 2 bases at J, with 5 bases in the middle. Germline V gives CDR1 SGDLS, CDR2 YYNGEE. Of note for this clone: Its antigen is as yet unknown.

Some clones are missing from TCRdb's copy, which holds only in-frame ones; the method was immunoSEQ multiplex PCR. The sample has 150,000 to 190,000 clones; roughly 90% are singletons. V gene TRBV9 combines with J gene TRBJ1-2; no clear D. The source of this sequence is a woman aged 45-65 years with renal cell carcinoma. This specimen consisted of blood, obtained from a patient whose treatment included radiotherapy and nephrectomy. DNA of the CDR3: TGTGCCAGCAGCGTAGACGACAACTATGGCTACACCTTC. This codes for CASSVDDNYGYTF. The whole variable domain, filled in from reference TRBV9 and TRBJ1-2, reads DSGVTQTPKHLITATGQRVTLRCSPRSGDLSVYWYQQSLDQGLQFLIQYYNGEERAKGNILERFSAQQFPDLHSELNLSSLELGDSALYFCASSVDDNYGYTFGSGTRLTVV.